These T cell receptor beta chains were read from a single sample in a study of cytomegalovirus exposure and HLA in healthy donors. TCRdb's table, derived via immunoSEQ multiplex PCR, lists solely in-frame clones and lacks some. The table includes more than 140,000 clones, approximately 91% detected once. The sequencing sample was made of PBMCs. These receptors originate from a woman aged 18-29 years in good health and CMV-seropositive. CDR3s include the opening cysteine and the closing phenylalanine or tryptophan. A D gene is named only where the DNA matches it firmly. The size of a clone is reported for some rows only, either as once, few or many, or as a class for expanded clones.

clone size,D gene,J gene,V gene,CDR3 length,CDR3 protein,CDR3 DNA
few,.,TRBJ1-2,TRBV18,15,CASSQVAQLLDGYTF,TGTGCCAGCTCACAAGTGGCACAGCTCCTTGACGGCTACACCTTC
.,.,TRBJ2-5,TRBV30,11,CAWSLQETQYF,TGTGCCTGGAGTCTCCAAGAGACCCAGTACTTC
.,.,TRBJ2-7,TRBV27,14,CASSPTGNYYEQYF,TGTGCCAGCAGTCCAACCGGGAATTACTACGAGCAGTACTTC
once,.,TRBJ1-4,TRBV2,15,CASSKRVSANEKLFF,TGTGCCAGCAGTAAGAGGGTCAGTGCTAATGAAAAACTGTTTTTT
.,.,TRBJ1-2,TRBV10-2,13,CASSRQDENGYTF,TGCGCCAGCAGCCGACAGGACGAAAATGGCTACACCTTC
.,TRBD1,TRBJ2-2,TRBV7-3,15,CASRQTGRDTGELFF,TGTGCCAGCAGGCAGACAGGGAGAGACACCGGGGAGCTGTTTTTT
.,.,TRBJ1-2,TRBV2,13,CASSTSWASGYTF,TGTGCCAGCAGTACCAGTTGGGCATCTGGCTACACCTTC
.,TRBD2,TRBJ2-1,TRBV19,20,CASSIGDIAGGGWSYNEQFF,TGTGCCAGTAGTATAGGGGACATAGCGGGAGGGGGTTGGTCCTACAATGAGCAGTTCTTC
.,.,TRBJ2-7,TRBV5-4,14,CASSRAESSYEQYF,TGTGCCAGCAGCCGAGCGGAAAGCTCCTACGAGCAGTACTTC
.,.,TRBJ2-1,TRBV11-2,12,CASSLGGREQFF,TGTGCCAGCAGCTTAGGGGGGCGTGAGCAGTTCTTC
.,.,TRBJ2-3,TRBV7-3,14,CASSLDRSTDTQYF,TGTGCCAGCAGCTTAGACAGAAGCACAGATACGCAGTATTTT
.,.,TRBJ2-5,TRBV9,15,CASSVAGHIQETQYF,TGTGCCAGCAGCGTAGCAGGGCATATCCAAGAGACCCAGTACTTC
.,.,TRBJ2-1,TRBV7-2,16,CASSLVGRGANNEQFF,TGTGCCAGCAGCTTAGTGGGCAGGGGAGCTAACAATGAGCAGTTCTTC
.,.,TRBJ2-7,TRBV4-3,19,CASSHRTGDSGTSAYEQYF,TGCGCCAGCAGCCATAGGACAGGGGATTCCGGGACTAGCGCTTACGAGCAGTACTTC
.,TRBD2,TRBJ2-2,TRBV10-3,14,CAIRNTGGTGELFF,TGTGCCATCAGAAATACCGGGGGGACCGGGGAGCTGTTTTTT
.,.,TRBJ2-7,TRBV4-3,15,CASSQSYRAAYEQYF,TGCGCCAGCAGCCAATCCTACAGGGCTGCCTACGAGCAGTACTTC
.,.,TRBJ2-1,TRBV11-3,15,CASSSVKGRYNEQFF,TGTGCCAGCAGCTCCGTTAAGGGGAGGTACAATGAGCAGTTCTTC
.,.,TRBJ1-5,TRBV27,17,CASRPTYRVRGNQPQHF,TGTGCCAGCAGACCTACCTACAGGGTCCGTGGCAATCAGCCCCAGCATTTT
.,.,TRBJ2-1,TRBV19,15,CASSPSGDSYNEQFF,TGTGCCAGTAGTCCCTCAGGGGACTCCTACAATGAGCAGTTCTTC
.,.,TRBJ1-3,TRBV5-1,15,CASSLGDRVPNTIYF,TGCGCCAGCAGCTTAGGGGATAGGGTCCCAAACACCATATATTTT
.,TRBD1,TRBJ2-7,TRBV5-6,14,CASSFDRDNHEQYF,TGTGCCAGCAGCTTTGACAGGGACAACCACGAGCAGTACTTC
once,TRBD2,TRBJ2-7,TRBV5-4,15,CASSSGASGIYEQYF,TGTGCCAGCAGCTCGGGGGCTAGCGGGATATACGAGCAGTACTTC
.,TRBD1,TRBJ1-5,TRBV6-1,15,CASSEVDRVSQPQHF,TGTGCCAGCAGTGAAGTGGACAGGGTGAGTCAGCCCCAGCATTTT
.,TRBD1,TRBJ1-4,TRBV6-6,15,CASSSGQGRNEKLFF,TGTGCCAGCAGTTCGGGACAGGGACGTAATGAAAAACTGTTTTTT
.,TRBD2,TRBJ2-3,TRBV6-4,15,CASSESGGGTDTQYF,TGTGCCAGCAGTGAGTCGGGAGGGGGCACAGATACGCAGTATTTT
.,.,TRBJ2-1,TRBV5-1,12,CASSNNRDEQFF,TGCGCCAGCAGCAACAACCGGGATGAGCAGTTCTTC
.,.,TRBJ2-5,TRBV7-9,12,CASTLGRETQYF,TGTGCCAGCACCCTGGGGAGGGAGACCCAGTACTTC
.,.,TRBJ2-2,TRBV25-1,18,CASSEIKLFAGNTGELFF,TGTGCCAGCAGTGAAATAAAATTGTTTGCGGGGAACACCGGGGAGCTGTTTTTT
.,TRBD1,TRBJ2-7,TRBV11-2,16,CASSLWGDRAIHEQYF,TGTGCCAGCAGCTTATGGGGGGACAGGGCAATACACGAGCAGTACTTC
once,TRBD1,TRBJ2-7,TRBV5-1,13,CASSLAGTGEQYF,TGCGCCAGCAGCTTGGCCGGGACAGGGGAGCAGTACTTC
.,.,TRBJ1-2,TRBV7-9,13,CASSTLGLDGYTF,TGTGCCAGCAGTACCCTTGGGCTCGACGGCTACACCTTC
.,TRBD2,TRBJ2-3,TRBV7-9,15,CASSLAGRRADTQYF,TGTGCCAGCAGTCTAGCGGGAAGGAGAGCAGATACGCAGTATTTT
.,.,TRBJ2-3,TRBV5-1,12,CASSKDRDTQYF,TGCGCCAGCAGCAAAGACAGAGATACGCAGTATTTT
.,.,TRBJ2-3,TRBV5-5,13,CASSHQGTDTQYF,TGTGCCAGCAGCCATCAGGGTACAGATACGCAGTATTTT
.,.,TRBJ2-7,TRBV5-5,15,CASSLANGVRNEQYF,TGTGCCAGCAGCTTGGCCAACGGGGTCCGGAACGAGCAGTACTTC
.,TRBD2,TRBJ2-7,TRBV7-9,17,CASSSTTLAGSSYEQYF,TGTGCCAGCAGCTCTACGACCTTAGCGGGGAGCTCCTACGAGCAGTACTTC
once,.,TRBJ1-1,TRBV6-1,15,CASRAPGHPNTEAFF,TGTGCCAGCAGAGCTCCGGGACATCCGAACACTGAAGCTTTCTTT
.,.,TRBJ2-3,TRBV5-1,14,CASRGGRGLDTQYF,TGCGCCAGCAGAGGAGGGCGGGGGCTGGATACGCAGTATTTT
.,TRBD2,TRBJ2-7,TRBV5-1,19,CASSLGASGELSRSYEQYF,TGCGCCAGCAGCTTGGGAGCTAGCGGGGAGTTAAGTAGGTCCTACGAGCAGTACTTC
.,TRBD2,TRBJ2-5,TRBV11-3,17,CASSLVASGAPSVTQYF,TGTGCCAGCAGCTTAGTCGCTAGCGGAGCCCCATCGGTGACCCAGTACTTC
.,.,TRBJ2-5,TRBV29-1,14,CSVEEVLAGGTQYF,TGCAGCGTTGAAGAGGTACTAGCCGGGGGGACCCAGTACTTC
.,TRBD1,TRBJ1-1,TRBV27,16,CASKSGQGARNTEAFF,TGTGCCAGCAAATCGGGGCAGGGGGCAAGGAACACTGAAGCTTTCTTT
.,TRBD1,TRBJ1-2,TRBV6-5,14,CASKKTGGNYGYTF,TGTGCCAGCAAGAAGACAGGGGGGAACTATGGCTACACCTTC
.,TRBD2,TRBJ2-5,TRBV30,14,CAGGLAGGTGTQYF,TGTGCCGGGGGACTAGCGGGAGGCACGGGGACCCAGTACTTC
.,TRBD2,TRBJ2-1,TRBV7-3,16,CASSHRTSGNYNEQFF,TGTGCCAGCAGCCATCGGACTAGCGGGAACTACAATGAGCAGTTCTTC
.,TRBD2,TRBJ2-2,TRBV4-1,18,CASSPGTSGQANTGELFF,TGCGCCAGCAGCCCCGGGACTAGCGGACAAGCGAACACCGGGGAGCTGTTTTTT
.,.,TRBJ2-5,TRBV4-3,16,CASSQVFGNHGETQYF,TGCGCCAGCAGCCAAGTTTTCGGGAACCATGGGGAGACCCAGTACTTC
.,.,TRBJ2-2,TRBV5-1,15,CASSLDTGYTGELFF,TGCGCCAGCAGCTTGGATACGGGGTACACCGGGGAGCTGTTTTTT
.,.,TRBJ2-7,TRBV15,13,CATSRDRGYEQYF,TGTGCCACCAGCAGGGACAGAGGCTACGAGCAGTACTTC
.,.,TRBJ1-2,TRBV4-1,16,CASSQDYVIRGEGYTF,TGCGCCAGCAGCCAAGATTACGTCATCCGGGGGGAAGGCTACACCTTC
.,.,TRBJ1-5,TRBV7-8,13,CASSSGGNQPQHF,TGTGCCAGCAGTTCAGGGGGCAATCAGCCCCAGCATTTT
.,TRBD2,TRBJ2-7,TRBV4-3,16,CASSQDLAGGIYEQYF,TGCGCCAGCAGCCAGGATCTAGCGGGAGGAATCTACGAGCAGTACTTC
.,.,TRBJ2-3,TRBV5-1,17,CASSQNPTGQGTDTQYF,TGCGCCAGCAGCCAAAACCCGACAGGCCAGGGCACAGATACGCAGTATTTT
.,.,TRBJ2-7,TRBV5-1,16,CASSPSGFVSVDEQYF,TGCGCCAGCAGCCCATCGGGGTTTGTGTCGGTGGACGAGCAGTACTTC
.,.,TRBJ1-1,TRBV6-1,14,CASSERGSGTEAFF,TGTGCCAGCAGTGAAAGGGGGTCTGGCACTGAAGCTTTCTTT
.,TRBD1,TRBJ1-5,TRBV5-1,14,CASSKGQGQQPQHF,TGCGCCAGCAGCAAAGGACAGGGTCAACAGCCCCAGCATTTT
.,.,TRBJ1-4,TRBV10-3,15,CAIRATGMSNEKLFF,TGTGCCATCAGAGCCACAGGGATGTCTAATGAAAAACTGTTTTTT